The following is a T cell receptor (beta chain) sequence with its context. The target of this receptor is not known. No much larger clone exists at a distance of one base, and base qualities are not known. The source of the sample is a study of shared clonotypes between healthy human individuals (dated by TCRdb to between 2020 and 2021). Study-level background: A couple of women and a few men aged 18 to 49 years were included in the cohort. For each donor, CD4 naive and CD4 memory were each given three plates, CD8 naive was given two plates, and CD8 memory was given one plate. To estimate repertoire size and how much clonotypes are shared between individuals, the study performed deep sequencing of blood TCR repertoires from roughly five healthy adults. Libraries were prepared and TCR repertoires were sequenced by different laboratories using diverse techniques, in order to increase sequencing depth and limit assay-specific biases. Leukapheresis yielded between about 0.94 and 9.5 billion PBMCs per donor. General conclusions and limits of the study: Sampling was limited to blood, and TCR repertoires in tissue likely differ from TCR repertoires in blood. Rarefaction of sorted-subset datasets indicated incomplete sequencing despite the large sequencing depth. When several donors were compared, the shared fraction of clonotypes was 5% to 6.5% for naive CD4, more than 3% for naive CD8, more than 2% for memory CD4, and approximately 0.4% for memory CD8. Naive subsets generally had larger estimated clonotype richness than memory subsets. Based on pairwise subsampling, the degree of clonotype sharing among donors was expected to be affected by sequencing depth. Higher generation probabilities were observed for clonotypes shared by all four sorted-subset donors than for non-shared clonotypes. The small number of donors limited the genetic and exposure-history diversity represented.

Donors were healthy HIV-negative adults with no recently reported acute infections or vaccinations. All donors were Caucasian adults living in Nashville, Tennessee, USA. CD4+ T cells were enriched by magnetic negative selection; naive cells were then positively selected on CD45RA, and the negative fraction formed the memory subset. Blood was obtained by leukapheresis, after which PBMCs were separated by Ficoll-Histopaque density gradient centrifugation and cryopreserved in liquid nitrogen vapor phase. Analytical flow cytometry was used to check the purity and quantity of every magnetically sorted T cell population. Genomic DNA was isolated from each sorted fraction and quantified by UV absorbance on a Nanodrop 2000c. The germline V gene specifies SGDLS as CDR1 and YYNGEE as CDR2. Measured from the cysteine to the phenylalanine, the CDR3 is 15 residues long. Only the CDR3 portion is preserved as DNA: 45 bases, with reading frame beginning at the first base. V is cut by 4 bases and J by 2 bases, and the space between the germline ends is 15 bases.

Using the deep immunoSEQ assay, multiplex PCR amplified TCR CDR3 regions from genomic DNA. For each cell subset, the extracted genomic DNA was distributed evenly across all wells of several immunoSEQ 96-well plates, and each plate served as one replicate. Each replicate PCR for sorted subsets received 200 ng genomic DNA, equal to about 30,000 T cell genomes. Purified libraries were quantified with a Qubit 3.0 fluorometer, sized on a Bioanalyzer 2100, and re-quantified with the KAPA Library Quantification kit. A separate single-read 150-cycle Illumina NextSeq 550 flow cell was used to sequence each immunoSEQ 96-well plate. The authors' analysis ran thus. The immunoSEQ output contained only junctional sequences without quality scores, so filtering could not match that applied to full-length reads. To assign V/J genes and CDR3, sequences were annotated against IMGT germline references using PyIR, a Python wrapper for IgBLAST v1.9. Reads with weak V/J assignments (E-value above 1e-6), missing CDR3, stop codons, out-of-frame junctions, or ambiguous translated residues were removed. V3J clonotypes were defined by identical inferred V gene, J gene, and CDR3 amino acid sequence. The percentage overlap between two repertoires was calculated by dividing the number of shared unique clonotypes by the size of the smaller repertoire. Richness of each repertoire was evaluated using RTK rarefaction, the Chao1 estimator, and Recon v2.1 estimates of unobserved clonotypes. Generation probabilities for all TCRbeta clonotypes obtained by the gDNA method from a handful of donors were computed using OLGA. Imported from immuneACCESS, the table was reduced by TCRdb to in-frame sequences with V and J called. These copies leave out some clones; in studies compared against another copy, an unresolved V gene accounts for under half, and the cause of the remainder is not known. That table supplies the V and J calls and clone size; D and trimming were determined from the DNA. The sample table shows around 980,000 clones, and about 80% are seen once. The ten largest make up roughly 0.62% of the sample.

What was sequenced was memory CD4+ T cells from PBMCs. The cell subset or site label, as the study defines it: CD45RA-negative fraction. The sequence came from a man younger than 35 in good health. Some clones in this sample may be carry-over from other donors' samples. This sequence uses TRBV9 and TRBJ2-5, and TRBD1 may be the D gene, going by 6 matching bases. The CDR3 loop reads CASSPRGGLQETQYF. The nucleotides read TGTGCCAGCAGCCCCCGAGGGGGTTTACAAGAGACCCAGTACTTC.